This TCR beta chain comes out of a study of cytomegalovirus exposure and HLA in healthy donors. The PCR ran on 60 Vbeta and 13 Jbeta primers. This table comes from immunoSEQ multiplex PCR, and its TCRdb copy is limited to in-frame clones, with some not included. This table has approximately 110,000 clones, about 64% appearing once. CDR1 and CDR2 from the germline V gene are MGHRA and YSYEKL. The CDR3 loop spans 16 amino acids. Trimming took 0 bases from V and 1 from J; bases not matched to a gene: 5. This chain links TRBV4-1 with TRBJ2-5, with 7 bases fitting TRBD1. Sequenced material: PBMCs. The TCR was taken from a man younger than 30 in good health and CMV-seropositive. The CDR3 sequence: CASSQDRDSFQETQYF. The CDR3 DNA sequence: TGCGCCAGCAGCCAAGACCGGGACAGCTTCCAAGAGACCCAGTACTTC.